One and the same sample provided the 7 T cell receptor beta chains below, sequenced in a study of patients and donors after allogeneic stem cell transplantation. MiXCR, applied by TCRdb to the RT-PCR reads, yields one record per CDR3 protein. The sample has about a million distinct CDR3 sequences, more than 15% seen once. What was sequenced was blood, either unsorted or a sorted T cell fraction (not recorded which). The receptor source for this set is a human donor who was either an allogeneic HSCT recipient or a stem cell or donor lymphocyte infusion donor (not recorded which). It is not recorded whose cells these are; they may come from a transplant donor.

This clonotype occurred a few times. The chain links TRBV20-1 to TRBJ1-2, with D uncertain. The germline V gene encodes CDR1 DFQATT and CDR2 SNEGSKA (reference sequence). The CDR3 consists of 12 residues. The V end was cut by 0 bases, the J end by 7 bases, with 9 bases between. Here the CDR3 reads CSARDKTGGYTF. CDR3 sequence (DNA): TGCAGTGCTAGAGATAAGACGGGTGGCTACACCTTC.

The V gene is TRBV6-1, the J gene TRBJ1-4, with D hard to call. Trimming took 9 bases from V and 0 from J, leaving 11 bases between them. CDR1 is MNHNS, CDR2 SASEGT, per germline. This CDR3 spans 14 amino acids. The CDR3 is CARAGPTTNEKLFF. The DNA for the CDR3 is TGTGCCAGAGCAGGCCCTACAACTAATGAAAAACTGTTTTTT.

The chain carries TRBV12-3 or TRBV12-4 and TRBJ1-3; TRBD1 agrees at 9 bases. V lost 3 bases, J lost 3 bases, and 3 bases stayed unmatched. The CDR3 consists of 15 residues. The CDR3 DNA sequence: TGTGCCAGCAGTTTGGCGGGACAGGGTGGAAACACCATATATTTT. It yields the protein CASSLAGQGGNTIYF.

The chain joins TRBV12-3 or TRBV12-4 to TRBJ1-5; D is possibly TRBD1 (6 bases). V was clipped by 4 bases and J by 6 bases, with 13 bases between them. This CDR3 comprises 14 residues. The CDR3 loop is CASSYTGSAQPQHF. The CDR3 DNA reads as TGTGCCAGCAGTTATACAGGGTCGGCTCAGCCCCAGCATTTT.

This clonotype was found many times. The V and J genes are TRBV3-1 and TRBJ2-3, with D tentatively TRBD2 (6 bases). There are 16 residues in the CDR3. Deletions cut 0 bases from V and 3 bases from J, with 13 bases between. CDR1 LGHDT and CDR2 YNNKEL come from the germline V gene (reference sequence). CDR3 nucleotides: TGTGCCAGCAGCCAAGATCCGGGAGTATCGACAGATACGCAGTATTTT. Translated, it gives CASSQDPGVSTDTQYF.

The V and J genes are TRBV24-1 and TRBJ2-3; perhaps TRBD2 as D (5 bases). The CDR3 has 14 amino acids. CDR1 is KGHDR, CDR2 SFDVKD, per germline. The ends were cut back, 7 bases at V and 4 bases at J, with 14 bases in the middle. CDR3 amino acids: CATSLASGADTQYF. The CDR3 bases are TGTGCCACCAGCTTAGCGAGTGGCGCAGATACGCAGTATTTT.

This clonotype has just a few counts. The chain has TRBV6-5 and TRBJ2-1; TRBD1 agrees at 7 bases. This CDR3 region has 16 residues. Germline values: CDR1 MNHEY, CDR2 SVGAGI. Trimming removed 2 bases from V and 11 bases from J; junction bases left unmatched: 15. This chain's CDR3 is CASSYQPFGTEFKQFF. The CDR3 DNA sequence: TGTGCCAGCAGTTACCAACCATTCGGGACAGAGTTTAAGCAGTTCTTC.